Below are 29 T cell receptor beta chains sequenced from a single sample in a study of blood T cell repertoires in COVID-19. The assay was immunoSEQ multiplex PCR, and TCRdb's table has in-frame clones only and misses some. The sample shows 100,000 or so clones, approximately 92% of them seen only once. Sequencing was performed on peripheral blood. The receptor set was obtained from a man aged 18 to 29 with acute or convalescent COVID-19.

The V call is TRBV2, the J call TRBJ1-2, with 9 bases fitting TRBD1. The CDR3 length is 14 residues. After removal of 6 bases from V and 4 bases from J, the junction contained 6 bases not matched to a gene. Per the germline V gene, CDR1 is SNHLY and CDR2 is FYNNEI. The CDR3 DNA follows: TGTGCCAGCAGAGGGACAGGGCCCTTCTATGGCTACACCTTC. It is translated as CASRGTGPFYGYTF.

V usage is TRBV19 and J usage is TRBJ1-2, with 9 positions matching TRBD1. Losses at the gene ends were 7 bases for V and 1 base for J; bases not matched to a gene: 7. Per germline, CDR1 LNHDA and CDR2 SQIVND (reference sequence). This CDR3 has 15 amino acids. The CDR3 DNA sequence: TGTGCCAGTACCCTCGGGGGACAGGGTAACTATGGCTACACCTTC. Translated: CASTLGGQGNYGYTF. Variable domain in full (rest from reference TRBV19 and TRBJ1-2): DGGITQSPKYLFRKEGQNVTLSCEQNLNHDAMYWYRQDPGQGLRLIYYSQIVNDFQKGDIAEGYSVSREKKESFPLTVTSAQKNPTAFYLCASTLGGQGNYGYTFGSGTRLTVV.

About this clone itself: Distinct nucleotide sequences in the sample also encode this CDR3. V is TRBV19 and J is TRBJ2-7; 7 positions agree with TRBD1. The V gene end was trimmed by 3 bases and the J gene end by 2 bases; junction bases not matched to a gene: 7. The CDR3 has 15 residues. The germline CDR1 and CDR2 sequences are LNHDA and SQIVND (reference sequence). As DNA, the CDR3 is TGTGCCAGTAGTATGCTTGGGCAGGGGGCCTACGAGCAGTACTTC. Amino acids: CASSMLGQGAYEQYF.

This clone has just one count. The chain couples TRBV21-1 to TRBJ2-2; the table names TRBD1, a call not compared with the DNA. TRBV21-1 is described as a pseudogene. This CDR3 comprises 16 residues. CDR3 sequence: CAIPKSERGFTGELFF. The DNA for the CDR3 is TGTGCCATCCCTAAGTCTGAAAGGGGGTTCACCGGGGAGCTGTTTTTT.

This clone came up a few times. V gene TRBV9 combines with J gene TRBJ2-1; possibly TRBD1 for D (5 bases). The CDR3 runs 15 residues. Germline CDR1 and CDR2: SGDLS and YYNGEE. Trimming shortened V by 0 bases and J by 7 bases, and 14 bases separated the two germline ends. The CDR3 nucleotides are TGTGCCAGCAGCGTAGTCCCGTCAGGGTGGAATGAGCAGTTCTTC. Residues: CASSVVPSGWNEQFF.

The V and J genes are TRBV27 and TRBJ1-6; no definite D call. V was clipped by 5 bases and J by 4 bases, with 15 bases between them. Germline V gene lookup returns CDR1 MNHEY and CDR2 SMNVEV (reference sequence). The CDR3 spans 16 residues. The CDR3 protein is CASSQRFSGYNSPLHF. CDR3 DNA: TGTGCCAGCAGTCAGAGGTTCTCGGGGTATAATTCACCCCTCCACTTT.

This sequence joins TRBV5-1 and TRBJ2-3, with 9 bases that match TRBD2. V lost 2 bases and J lost 3; bases outside the gene matches: 7. From germline, CDR1 is SGHRS and CDR2 YFSETQ. There are 16 residues in the CDR3. The CDR3 DNA reads as TGCGCCAGCAGCTTCGAGACTAGCGGAGCTACAGATACGCAGTATTTT. The encoded protein is CASSFETSGATDTQYF.

This clone has a single count. J is TRBJ2-7 and V is TRBV15, with TRBD1 matching over 9 bases. Germline V lookup: CDR1 LNHNV, CDR2 YYDKDF (reference sequence). The junction had 6 bases not matched to a gene; V was cut back by 9 bases and J by 3 bases. This CDR3 is built from 13 residues. The CDR3 nucleotides are TGTGCCACTGGGGACAGGGAGGACTACGAGCAGTACTTC. This sequence encodes CATGDREDYEQYF.

V usage is TRBV5-1 and J usage is TRBJ1-3; D gene uncertain. CDR1 is SGHRS and CDR2 is YFSETQ in the germline V gene. This CDR3 is built from 15 residues. Trimming took 1 base from V and 0 from J, leaving 8 bases between them. This chain's CDR3 is CASSLNSGSGNTIYF. Here the CDR3 DNA reads TGCGCCAGCAGCTTGAACAGTGGCTCTGGAAACACCATATATTTT.

The chain carries TRBV27 and TRBJ2-7; TRBD2 agrees at 9 bases. CDR1 and CDR2 from the germline V gene are MNHEY and SMNVEV (reference sequence). The trim removed 3 bases at V and 0 bases at J, leaving 12 bases unmatched. The CDR3 consists of 18 residues. CDR3 in DNA: TGTGCCAGCAGTTTGCGCGCGGTGGGACTAGCTGGCTCCTACGAGCAGTACTTC. This gives the protein CASSLRAVGLAGSYEQYF.

This rearrangement joins TRBV5-5 to TRBJ2-7; TRBD1 might be the D (6 bases). Trimming took 0 bases from V and 0 from J, leaving 13 bases between them. Germline V lookup: CDR1 SGHKS, CDR2 YYEKEE (reference sequence). CDR3 length: 16 residues. The CDR3 here is CASSLVGGLGSYEQYF. The CDR3 nucleotides read TGTGCCAGCAGCTTGGTTGGGGGCCTCGGCTCCTACGAGCAGTACTTC.

This clone turned up a few times. The CDR3 reads CASRTGGLTEAFF. The CDR3, as DNA: TGTGCCAGCCGGACAGGGGGCTTAACTGAAGCTTTCTTT. The chain recombines TRBV27 with TRBJ1-1, with 11 bases fitting TRBD1. The V segment lost 8 bases and the J segment 5 bases; nucleotides outside the gene matches: 4. The CDR3 totals 13 residues. CDR1 and CDR2 (germline): MNHEY, SMNVEV (reference sequence).

The rearrangement joins TRBV19 to TRBJ1-2, with D perhaps TRBD1 (5 bases). Germline V gives CDR1 LNHDA, CDR2 SQIVND (reference sequence). Trimming stripped 7 bases from V and 0 bases from J, with 21 bases between. CDR3 length: 17 residues. The CDR3 loop reads CASTLGEGAGSNYGYTF. In DNA, the CDR3 is TGTGCCAGTACCCTAGGGGAGGGCGCGGGATCTAACTATGGCTACACCTTC. The variable domain in full, completed from reference TRBV19 and TRBJ1-2, reads DGGITQSPKYLFRKEGQNVTLSCEQNLNHDAMYWYRQDPGQGLRLIYYSQIVNDFQKGDIAEGYSVSREKKESFPLTVTSAQKNPTAFYLCASTLGEGAGSNYGYTFGSGTRLTVV.

This clone occurred once. The chain employs TRBV10-2 and TRBJ2-1; tentative D call: TRBD1 (5 bases). Germline V gene sequence: CDR1 WSHSY, CDR2 SAAADI. Trimming left V 1 base short and J 10 bases short, with 11 bases between. This CDR3 spans 13 amino acids. The CDR3 region has the DNA TGCGCCAGCAGTGAGTACCTAGGGGCAGAGCAGTTCTTC. It encodes CASSEYLGAEQFF.

The V call is TRBV5-4, the J call TRBJ2-1; the D is unclear. CDR3 length equals 16 residues. Trimming removed 3 bases from V and 1 base from J, with 14 bases in between. The germline CDR1 and CDR2 sequences are SGHNT and YYREEE (reference sequence). CDR3 residues: CASSSLSTSSYNEQFF. CDR3 nucleotide sequence: TGTGCCAGCAGCTCTCTCTCGACTTCGTCCTACAATGAGCAGTTCTTC.

This clone came up once. The V call is TRBV6-5, the J call TRBJ2-7; the match to TRBD2 covers 7 bases. Trimming removed 4 bases from V and 1 base from J; junction bases left unmatched: 7. Germline CDR1 MNHEY, CDR2 SVGAGI. The CDR3 length is 15 residues. This chain's CDR3 is CASSSRSGASYEQYF. Written as DNA, the CDR3 is TGTGCCAGCAGTTCCAGAAGCGGGGCATCCTACGAGCAGTACTTC.

CDR3 sequence: CASSPNLAGGTYNEQFF. As DNA, the CDR3 is TGTGCCAGCAGTCCAAATCTAGCGGGAGGTACCTACAATGAGCAGTTCTTC. The chain couples TRBV27 to TRBJ2-1; TRBD2 matches 11 bases. The CDR3 totals 17 residues. Germline assignment: CDR1 MNHEY and CDR2 SMNVEV (reference sequence). Trimming took 5 bases from V and 2 from J; bases not matched to a gene: 8.

V usage is TRBV27 and J usage is TRBJ2-3, with a possible D match to TRBD1 (6 bases). Trimming shortened V by 4 bases and J by 6 bases, and 17 bases separated the two germline ends. The germline CDR1 and CDR2 sequences are MNHEY and SMNVEV (reference sequence). The CDR3 has 15 residues. CDR3 region: CASSSIQGQLDTQYF. Here the CDR3 DNA reads TGTGCCAGCAGTTCAATACAGGGTCAGCTGGATACGCAGTATTTT.

J is TRBJ2-6 and V is TRBV6-1; D ambiguous. CDR3 length: 14 residues. The V and J ends lost 6 bases and 1 base respectively, with 7 bases between them. Germline assignment: CDR1 MNHNS and CDR2 SASEGT. The CDR3 bases are TGTGCCAGCAGCCCCGTTTCTGGGGCCAACGTCCTGACTTTC. It translates to CASSPVSGANVLTF.

The CDR3, as DNA: TGTGCCAGCAGCATCCCCGGACTAGCGGGAGCTCTCAATGAGCAGTTCTTC. Its translation: CASSIPGLAGALNEQFF. The chain employs TRBV5-6 and TRBJ2-1, with 13 bases fitting TRBD2. CDR1 and CDR2 from the germline V gene are SGHDT and YYEEEE. Trimming cost V 4 bases and J 6 bases; bases outside gene matches: 10. CDR3 size: 17 residues.

This clone was recorded a few times. This chain links TRBV19 with TRBJ1-4; D might be TRBD1 (5 bases). Germline assignment: CDR1 LNHDA and CDR2 SQIVND (reference sequence). V was cut by 5 bases and J by 5 bases, with 12 bases left in between. CDR3 size: 14 residues. As DNA, the CDR3 is TGTGCCAGTAGTCCCGACAGCCGGAATGAAAAACTGTTTTTT. It specifies CASSPDSRNEKLFF.

This chain uses TRBV29-1 with TRBJ2-2, with a possible D match to TRBD2 (6 bases). This CDR3 region has 14 residues. Germline assignment: CDR1 SQVTM and CDR2 ANQGSEA. V lost 2 bases, J lost 0 bases, and 7 bases lay in between. The CDR3 protein is CSVEPSANTGELFF. Written as DNA, the CDR3 is TGCAGCGTTGAACCTAGCGCGAACACCGGGGAGCTGTTTTTT.

The J gene is TRBJ1-5, the V gene TRBV6-2 or TRBV6-3, with D tentatively TRBD1 (5 bases). CDR1 MNHEY and CDR2 SVGEGT come from the germline V gene. V was shortened by 6 bases and J by 7 bases, with 16 bases between the two germline ends. The CDR3 contains 14 residues. The CDR3 region has the DNA TGTGCCAGCAGCCGGGGGGGTTCGAGCCAGCCCCAGCATTTT. Encoded protein: CASSRGGSSQPQHF.

The chain recombines TRBV19 with TRBJ2-7, with D possibly TRBD1 on 5 matching bases. Trimming left V 4 bases short and J 3 bases short, with 10 bases between. The germline CDR1 and CDR2 sequences are LNHDA and SQIVND (reference sequence). The length of the CDR3 is 13 residues. The CDR3 here is CASSTDSRYEQYF. CDR3 DNA sequence: TGTGCCAGTAGTACAGACAGTCGCTACGAGCAGTACTTC.

The rearrangement links TRBV4-2 to TRBJ2-2; TRBD2 agrees at 8 bases. After removal of 4 bases from V and 7 bases from J, the junction contained 8 bases not matched to a gene. The CDR3 contains 15 residues. Germline CDR1 reads LGHNA; CDR2 reads YNFKEQ. In DNA, the CDR3 is TGTGCCAGCAGCCCCGGGACTAGTATTGTCGGGGAGCTGTTTTTT. It encodes CASSPGTSIVGELFF.

The chain uses TRBV7-9 and TRBJ2-1; 7 bases align to TRBD1. V was clipped by 4 bases and J by 1 base; unmatched bases: 4. Germline CDR1 SEHNR, CDR2 FQNEAQ (reference sequence). The CDR3 length is 15 residues. CDR3 loop: CASSSPDRSYNEQFF. CDR3 bases: TGTGCCAGCAGCTCCCCGGACAGGTCCTACAATGAGCAGTTCTTC.

The rearrangement uses TRBV6-5 and TRBJ2-7; tentative D call: TRBD1 (7 bases). This CDR3 contains 14 residues. V gave up 8 bases and J gave up 5 bases, with 19 bases separating them. The germline V gene encodes CDR1 MNHEY and CDR2 SVGAGI. The CDR3 protein is CASSPRQGGHEQYF. The DNA of the CDR3 is TGTGCCAGCTCCCCAAGACAGGGAGGCCACGAGCAGTACTTC.

V gene TRBV29-1 combines with J gene TRBJ1-5; D might be TRBD1 (5 bases). V was clipped by 6 bases and J by 4 bases, with 16 bases between them. This CDR3 comprises 14 residues. CDR1 SQVTM and CDR2 ANQGSEA come from the germline V gene. CDR3 region: CSVQQDPPNQPQHF. CDR3 DNA: TGCAGCGTGCAACAGGATCCCCCAAATCAGCCCCAGCATTTT.

The gene calls are TRBV2 and TRBJ2-3, with TRBD2 identical over 7 bases. The CDR3 spans 16 residues. Germline CDR1 and CDR2: SNHLY and FYNNEI. J lost 6 bases, V lost 3 bases, and 12 bases had no gene match. For the CDR3, the DNA is TGTGCCAGCAGTGAGGACGGGACCGGGGGGTTGGATACGCAGTATTTT. Translating it yields CASSEDGTGGLDTQYF. Combining the CDR3 with reference TRBV2 and TRBJ2-3 gives the whole variable domain EPEVTQTPSHQVTQMGQEVILRCVPISNHLYFYWYRQILGQKVEFLVSFYNNEISEKSEIFDDQFSVERPDGSNFTLKIRSTKLEDSAMYFCASSEDGTGGLDTQYFGPGTRLTVL.